One and the same sample provided the 20 T cell receptor beta chains below, sequenced in a study of blood T cell repertoires in COVID-19. Sequenced by immunoSEQ multiplex PCR; TCRdb stores in-frame clones only, minus some. This sample yields roughly 140,000 clones, of which 70% to 90% are seen a single time; about 11% belongs to the top ten. Specimen: peripheral blood. These TCRs come from a woman older than 75 with acute or convalescent COVID-19.

This clone appeared a few times. V is TRBV15 and J is TRBJ1-2; 9 bases are shared with TRBD1. This CDR3 contains 16 residues. V lost 1 base to trimming and J lost 8 bases; unmatched junction nucleotides: 11. Per the germline V gene, CDR1 is LNHNV and CDR2 is YYDKDF (reference sequence). CDR3 in amino acids: CATSRAEEQGASGYTF. The CDR3 region has the DNA TGTGCCACCAGCAGAGCTGAAGAACAGGGGGCTTCGGGCTACACCTTC.

This chain joins TRBV9 and TRBJ1-2; D remains ambiguous. CDR1 SGDLS and CDR2 YYNGEE come from the germline V gene. Trimming removed 3 bases from V and 5 bases from J, with 14 bases in between. The CDR3 extends over 14 amino acids. CDR3: CASSGHSGSYGYTF. The CDR3 DNA sequence: TGTGCCAGCAGCGGTCACAGTGGCTCTTATGGCTACACCTTC.

This clone has a handful of counts. The chain has TRBV6-5 and TRBJ1-3; D possibly corresponds to TRBD1 (5 bases). Germline V gives CDR1 MNHEY, CDR2 SVGAGI. V was shortened by 3 bases and J by 0 bases, with 12 bases between the two germline ends. CDR3 length: 16 residues. CDR3 bases: TGTGCCAGCAGTTATCGGGGGAGCAGCTCTGGAAACACCATATATTTT. It translates to CASSYRGSSSGNTIYF.

This sequence joins TRBV2 and TRBJ1-1; D might be TRBD1 (6 bases). The CDR3 is 14 residues long. CDR1 is SNHLY, CDR2 FYNNEI, per germline. Trimming stripped 7 bases from V and 5 bases from J, with 17 bases between. The CDR3: CASTASAGVTEAFF. The CDR3 nucleotides are TGTGCCAGCACCGCCTCGGCAGGGGTGACTGAAGCTTTCTTT.

The chain joins TRBV16 to TRBJ1-3; no clear D gene. This CDR3 region has 15 residues. The germline V gene has CDR1 KGHSY and CDR2 FQNENV. Between the trimmed V and J ends, which lost 0 bases and 0 bases, there was a span of 6 bases. The CDR3 DNA reads as TGTGCCAGCAGCCAATCACGCGTCTCTGGAAACACCATATATTTT. Translating it yields CASSQSRVSGNTIYF.

This sequence joins TRBV6-5 and TRBJ1-1, with a possible D match to TRBD1 (6 bases). The germline V gene has CDR1 MNHEY and CDR2 SVGAGI. This CDR3 comprises 14 residues. V was pared by 8 bases and J by 5 bases, with 18 bases between. DNA for the CDR3: TGTGCCAGCGGGGTGGCAGGGGATGGTACTGAAGCTTTCTTT. This sequence encodes CASGVAGDGTEAFF.

The chain recombines TRBV2 with TRBJ1-5; the match to TRBD1 covers 9 bases. CDR1 and CDR2 (germline): SNHLY, FYNNEI. Trimming took 6 bases from V and 1 from J; bases not matched to a gene: 4. CDR3 size: 15 residues. The CDR3 DNA is TGTGCCAGCAGGGCCGGGACAGGGAGCAATCAGCCCCAGCATTTT. Amino acid sequence: CASRAGTGSNQPQHF.

The J gene is TRBJ2-5, the V gene TRBV9; 11 bases map to TRBD2. V lost 4 bases, J lost 1 base, and 9 bases stayed unmatched. From germline, CDR1 is SGDLS and CDR2 YYNGEE. The CDR3 length is 17 residues. This CDR3 is CASSRLAGLNLQETQYF. CDR3 bases: TGTGCCAGCAGCAGACTAGCGGGGCTTAACCTCCAAGAGACCCAGTACTTC.

V gene TRBV18 combines with J gene TRBJ1-6; 7 bases are a match to TRBD1. V shed 3 bases and J 7 bases; nucleotides not matched to a gene: 6. The CDR3 loop spans 15 amino acids. The germline V gene encodes CDR1 KGHSH and CDR2 LQKENI. The CDR3 loop is CASSPGQAENSPLHF. The CDR3 coding sequence is TGTGCCAGCTCACCCGGACAGGCGGAAAATTCACCCCTCCACTTT.

The chain recombines TRBV18 with TRBJ2-2; D not resolved. From germline, CDR1 is KGHSH and CDR2 LQKENI. The CDR3 contains 12 residues. V was clipped by 4 bases and J by 5 bases, with 5 bases between them. The CDR3 here is CASSRQTGELFF. As DNA, the CDR3 is TGTGCCAGCTCACGACAAACCGGGGAGCTGTTTTTT.

The V call is TRBV9, the J call TRBJ2-5, with TRBD2 as a possible D gene (7 bases). Germline loops: CDR1 SGDLS, CDR2 YYNGEE. With 3 bases removed from V and 5 bases from J, the gap between germline ends came to 20 bases. The CDR3 sequence is 16 residues long. For the CDR3, the DNA is TGTGCCAGCAGCGGTCCGGGGGGCCCTTCCCAGGAGACCCAGTACTTC. Its translation is CASSGPGGPSQETQYF.

This clone occurred once. The chain combines TRBV19 with TRBJ2-7; D gene unclear. The CDR3 covers 15 residues. Germline V gives CDR1 LNHDA, CDR2 SQIVND (reference sequence). The V and J ends lost 6 bases and 0 bases respectively, with 15 bases between them. CDR3 region: CASRNTQAISYEQYF. CDR3 DNA sequence: TGTGCCAGTAGAAATACACAAGCGATCTCCTACGAGCAGTACTTC.

The chain has TRBV19 and TRBJ1-1, with D perhaps matching TRBD1 (5 bases). Germline V lookup: CDR1 LNHDA, CDR2 SQIVND (reference sequence). This CDR3 is built from 14 residues. The V and J ends lost 7 bases and 7 bases respectively, with 19 bases between them. CDR3 nucleotides: TGTGCCAGTATGGAGACAGCAAACGACGATGAAGCTTTCTTT. It is translated as CASMETANDDEAFF.

This chain uses TRBV5-4 with TRBJ1-4; D ambiguous. This CDR3 comprises 20 residues. Deletions cut 2 bases from V and 2 bases from J, with 25 bases between. Germline V gene lookup returns CDR1 SGHNT and CDR2 YYREEE (reference sequence). CDR3 residues: CASSFSPFLGKEETNEKLFF. Written as DNA, the CDR3 is TGTGCCAGCAGCTTCTCCCCCTTCCTCGGGAAGGAGGAGACTAATGAAAAACTGTTTTTT.

The V and J genes are TRBV25-1 and TRBJ1-2, with 9 nucleotides matching TRBD1. Germline lookup yields CDR1 MGHDK and CDR2 SYGVNS. The CDR3 length is 17 residues. V trimming: 2 bases; J trimming: 5 bases; junction bases outside the gene matches: 12. CDR3 in amino acids: CASSERGTGGSAYGYTF. The CDR3 nucleotides are TGTGCCAGCAGTGAAAGGGGAACAGGGGGCTCGGCGTATGGCTACACCTTC.

V and J are TRBV7-2 and TRBJ1-2; TRBD1 matches at 8 bases. V shed 0 bases, J shed 4 bases, and the junction held 4 bases outside the gene matches. The germline V gene has CDR1 SGHTA and CDR2 FQGNSA. This CDR3 has 15 amino acids. The CDR3 loop reads CASSLAGQGAYGYTF. The DNA of the CDR3 is TGTGCCAGCAGCTTAGCAGGGCAGGGGGCCTATGGCTACACCTTC.

This chain uses TRBV6-1 with TRBJ1-1; D gene unclear. Germline V gene lookup returns CDR1 MNHNS and CDR2 SASEGT. Trimming removed 0 bases at V and 6 bases at J, with 11 bases between. This CDR3 contains 14 residues. The CDR3 DNA sequence: TGTGCCAGCAGTGAAGCCAGAACCTTACCTGAAGCTTTCTTT. Translation gives CASSEARTLPEAFF.

This clone appeared once. The chain joins TRBV7-8 to TRBJ1-6, with 7 bases lining up with TRBD1. CDR1 is SGHVS and CDR2 is FQNEAQ in the germline V gene. The CDR3 runs to 18 residues. Trimming at V came to 2 bases and at J to 0 bases, leaving 7 bases not matched to a gene. The CDR3 spells CASSLRRRGSSYNSPLHF. CDR3 DNA: TGTGCCAGCAGCTTACGGCGCAGGGGGAGCTCCTATAATTCACCCCTCCACTTT.

The chain uses TRBV7-2 and TRBJ1-2; a possible D gene is TRBD1 (5 bases). CDR1 and CDR2 from the germline V gene are SGHTA and FQGNSA. Between the trimmed V and J ends, which lost 1 base and 4 bases, there was a span of 16 bases. The CDR3 runs to 16 residues. CDR3 nucleotide sequence: TGTGCCAGCAGCTTAGTCACGACAGCCACCATCTATGGCTACACCTTC. Protein product: CASSLVTTATIYGYTF.

As concerns this clone: The identical CDR3 is also encoded by other nucleotide sequences in the sample. V usage is TRBV5-1 and J usage is TRBJ2-1; 14 nucleotides line up with TRBD2. The trim removed 4 bases at V and 9 bases at J, leaving 6 bases unmatched. The CDR3 runs 15 residues. Germline CDR1 SGHRS, CDR2 YFSETQ. The CDR3 loop reads CASSLGLAGGLEQFF. DNA of the CDR3: TGCGCCAGCAGCCTAGGACTAGCGGGGGGTCTTGAGCAGTTCTTC.